This T cell receptor (beta chain) was profiled in a study of beta chain features in type 1 diabetes. A word on this clone: Its target is not known.

Isolated RNA was reverse transcribed in full, so expressed TCRB transcripts were sequenced. Naive, central memory and regulatory T cell samples came to a mean of approximately 4 million reads. The method was immunoSEQ multiplex PCR; TCRdb's version includes in-frame clones alone and lacks a portion of them. The table shows around 150,000 clones, with 10% occurring only once. Study-wide results and caveats: The question of HLA type influencing TCRB rearrangement was one that remained unresolved here. In all four CD4+ subsets, TCRB CDR3 length was significantly, moderately reduced in type 1 diabetes.

This CDR3 is 14 amino acids long. Trimming took 2 bases from V and 4 from J, leaving 9 bases between them. The germline V gene encodes CDR1 LNHDA and CDR2 SQIVND (reference sequence). This chain links TRBV19 with TRBJ1-3; D unresolved. The TCR originated in a man aged 30 to 39 with type 1 diabetes. The sequenced sample consisted of central memory CD4+ T cells from blood. The CDR3 loop reads CASSINSRGNTIYF. CDR3 coding DNA: TGTGCCAGTAGTATAAACAGCCGCGGAAACACCATATATTTT.